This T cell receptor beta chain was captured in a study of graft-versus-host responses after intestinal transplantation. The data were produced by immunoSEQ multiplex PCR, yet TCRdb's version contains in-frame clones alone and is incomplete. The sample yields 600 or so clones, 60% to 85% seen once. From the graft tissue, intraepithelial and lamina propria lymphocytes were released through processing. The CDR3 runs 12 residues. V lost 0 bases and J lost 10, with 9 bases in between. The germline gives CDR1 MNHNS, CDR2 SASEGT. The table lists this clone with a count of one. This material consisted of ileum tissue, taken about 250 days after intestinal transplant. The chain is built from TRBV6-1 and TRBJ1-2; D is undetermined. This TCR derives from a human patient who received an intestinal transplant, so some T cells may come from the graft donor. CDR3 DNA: TGTGCCAGCAGTGAAGCACTAGAGGTCTACACCTTC. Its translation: CASSEALEVYTF.